This passage covers 20 T cell receptor beta chains from one sample sequenced in a study of T-cell memory formation after mild COVID-19. TCRdb reprocessed the 5' RACE reads with MiXCR, giving one entry per CDR3 protein. Counted here are 150,000 to 200,000 distinct CDR3 sequences, approximately 14% occurring once; the ten biggest clones make up around an eighth. The specimen sequenced was PBMCs or a T cell subset sorted from them (not recorded which). These receptor sequences come from an adult woman who had mild COVID-19 (a few samples of this study predate the infection). Cell type and time point are not known.

This clonotype showed up just a few times. V usage is TRBV27 and J usage is TRBJ1-1; D gene unclear. Trimming removed 0 bases from V and 6 bases from J, with 17 bases in between. The CDR3 spans 16 residues. The germline CDR1 and CDR2 sequences are MNHEY and SMNVEV (reference sequence). CDR3 protein: CASSLSPTFIYPEAFF. The CDR3 DNA is TGTGCCAGCAGTTTATCCCCGACGTTCATTTACCCTGAAGCTTTCTTT.

This chain connects TRBV12-3 or TRBV12-4 to TRBJ2-2, with 7 bases lining up with TRBD2. This CDR3 contains 12 residues. Trimming cost V 6 bases and J 5 bases; bases outside gene matches: 0. The CDR3 reads CASRGGTGELFF. In DNA form, the CDR3 reads TGTGCCAGCAGGGGGGGGACCGGGGAGCTGTTTTTT.

The gene calls are TRBV10-3 and TRBJ2-5, with 8 bases fitting TRBD2. The CDR3 spans 18 residues. V was pared by 10 bases and J by 0 bases, with 19 bases of the junction left unmatched. In germline, CDR1 is ENHRY, CDR2 SYGVKD. The CDR3 spells CATQAPNSSGWYQETQYF. The DNA for the CDR3 is TGTGCCACCCAAGCGCCAAACTCTAGCGGGTGGTACCAAGAGACCCAGTACTTC.

This clonotype was detected a few times. The rearrangement uses TRBV7-8 and TRBJ1-1; weak D call: TRBD1 (5 bases). Germline V gene data show CDR1 as SGHVS and CDR2 as FQNEAQ. The CDR3 length is 15 residues. Trimming removed 4 bases at V and 1 base at J, with 13 bases between. The CDR3 region has the DNA TGTGCCAGCAGCTCCAGTGGGGGAGGGAACACTGAAGCTTTCTTT. Translated, it gives CASSSSGGGNTEAFF.

This clonotype was seen more than once but under ten times. The chain combines TRBV24-1 with TRBJ2-5; D perhaps matches TRBD1 (5 bases). This CDR3 spans 14 amino acids. The V gene's germline CDR1 is KGHDR and CDR2 SFDVKD. The V gene lost 2 bases and the J gene lost 3 bases, with 9 bases spanning the gap. The CDR3 reads CATSDSAGKETQYF. The CDR3 DNA sequence: TGTGCCACCAGTGATTCGGCAGGGAAAGAGACCCAGTACTTC.

This clonotype was detected only a few times. V usage is TRBV6-5 and J usage is TRBJ2-3; TRBD1 matches 9 bases. The CDR3 length is 14 residues. The trim removed 4 bases at V and 6 bases at J, leaving 5 bases unmatched. From germline, CDR1 is MNHEY and CDR2 SVGAGI. This CDR3 reads CASSSDRGTDTQYF. Here the CDR3 DNA reads TGTGCCAGCAGTTCCGACAGGGGGACGGATACGCAGTATTTT.

The chain uses TRBV9 and TRBJ2-1; D is ambiguous. V dropped 1 base and J dropped 6 bases, with 5 bases sitting between them. Germline V gene data show CDR1 as SGDLS and CDR2 as YYNGEE. This CDR3 is 12 amino acids long. CDR3 nucleotides: TGTGCCAGCAGCGTACCGGGCAATGAGCAGTTCTTC. Its protein is CASSVPGNEQFF.

This clonotype has a handful of counts. The CDR3 reads CASSHLSGTGKATQYF. The CDR3 DNA follows: TGTGCCAGCAGCCACTTATCAGGGACAGGGAAGGCTACGCAGTATTTT. The chain uses TRBV5-6 and TRBJ2-3, with 9 bases fitting TRBD1. This CDR3 comprises 16 residues. Trimming took 4 bases from V and 8 from J; bases not matched to a gene: 14. Looked up from germline, CDR1 is SGHDT and CDR2 is YYEEEE.

The V gene is TRBV2, the J gene TRBJ2-3; 11 bases fit TRBD2. The germline gives CDR1 SNHLY, CDR2 FYNNEI. The CDR3 length is 16 residues. With 1 base clipped from V and 2 bases from J, the junction kept 2 bases outside the gene matches. In DNA form, the CDR3 reads TGTGCCAGCAGTGAAGGACTAGCGGGGAACACAGATACGCAGTATTTT. Its translation: CASSEGLAGNTDTQYF.

This clonotype was seen a few times. This chain links TRBV7-6 with TRBJ2-7, with D perhaps matching TRBD2 (7 bases). V dropped 1 base and J dropped 2 bases, with 9 bases sitting between them. In germline, CDR1 is SGHVS, CDR2 FNYEAQ. This CDR3 contains 14 residues. In nucleotides, the CDR3 is TGTGCCAGCAGCTTAGAGGGGGGGACCTACGAGCAGTACTTC. Amino acid sequence: CASSLEGGTYEQYF.

This clonotype was seen ten or more times. The gene calls are TRBV7-2 and TRBJ2-3, with D possibly matching TRBD1 (6 bases). Trimming cost V 5 bases and J 7 bases, with 10 bases left between them. Germline V gene lookup returns CDR1 SGHTA and CDR2 FQGNSA. The CDR3 spans 12 residues. Written as DNA, the CDR3 is TGTGCCAGCAGCGGACAGAGATATACGCAGTATTTT. Translation gives CASSGQRYTQYF.

The V call is TRBV5-1, the J call TRBJ2-2; D remains unclear. The germline V gene has CDR1 SGHRS and CDR2 YFSETQ. The V end lost 0 bases, the J end lost 3 bases, and 9 bases lay between the germline ends. This CDR3 contains 15 residues. The CDR3: CASSLGTAYTGELFF. The DNA of the CDR3 is TGCGCCAGCAGCTTGGGGACGGCCTACACCGGGGAGCTGTTTTTT.

The chain employs TRBV20-1 and TRBJ2-6, with unresolved D. This CDR3 has 15 amino acids. V shed 6 bases and J shed 0 bases, with 12 bases lying between them. Germline CDR1 and CDR2: DFQATT and SNEGSKA (reference sequence). The CDR3 nucleotides are TGCAGTGCCCCCATTCCCTACTCTGGGGCCAACGTCCTGACTTTC. This gives the protein CSAPIPYSGANVLTF.

The chain recombines TRBV7-6 with TRBJ2-7; D gene unclear. The V gene lost 1 base and the J gene lost 0 bases, with 13 bases spanning the gap. Germline V lookup: CDR1 SGHVS, CDR2 FNYEAQ. There are 16 residues in the CDR3. For the CDR3, the DNA is TGTGCCAGCAGCTTAGGGGCCAGCTGGAGCTCCTACGAGCAGTACTTC. This translates into CASSLGASWSSYEQYF.

The rearrangement joins TRBV5-6 to TRBJ2-7; D is unclear. The germline V gene encodes CDR1 SGHDT and CDR2 YYEEEE. Trimming stripped 3 bases from V and 6 bases from J, with 10 bases between. CDR3 length: 12 residues. As DNA, the CDR3 is TGTGCCAGCAGCTCAATGGATGGCGAGCAGTACTTC. Amino acids: CASSSMDGEQYF.

This clonotype was counted once. CDR3 nucleotide sequence: TGTGCCAGCAGTTTATGCCTCTCCGGGCTAGCTAGGGGCTACACCTTC. Residues: CASSLCLSGLARGYTF. The chain combines TRBV12-3 or TRBV12-4 with TRBJ1-2; D not resolved. Trimming removed 2 bases at V and 8 bases at J, with 21 bases between. CDR3 length equals 16 residues.

This chain links TRBV6-6 with TRBJ1-3; D not resolved. CDR3 length: 16 amino acids. CDR1 is MNHNY and CDR2 is SVGAGI in the germline V gene (reference sequence). V dropped 4 bases and J dropped 0 bases, with 13 bases sitting between them. CDR3 sequence reads: CASSFDPGNSGNTIYF. CDR3 coding DNA: TGTGCCAGCAGTTTCGATCCGGGGAACTCTGGAAACACCATATATTTT.

This clonotype came up many times. The chain carries TRBV7-6 and TRBJ2-1; 7 bases are a match to TRBD2. The CDR3 sequence is 17 residues long. Germline trimming cut 5 bases from V and 5 bases from J; bases unmatched to any gene: 15. Germline CDR1 is SGHVS and CDR2 is FNYEAQ. In nucleotides, the CDR3 is TGTGCCAGCAGCCAACGCGTTGCGGGGGTAGAGGACAATGAGCAGTTCTTC. Translated: CASSQRVAGVEDNEQFF.

This sequence joins TRBV12-3 or TRBV12-4 and TRBJ2-7, with D possibly being TRBD1 (7 bases). V dropped 6 bases and J dropped 5 bases, with 17 bases sitting between them. The CDR3 has 14 residues. Here the CDR3 reads CASSRRTGGDEQYF. CDR3 bases: TGTGCCAGCAGCCGGAGGACAGGAGGGGACGAGCAGTACTTC.

This clonotype was seen a few times. This rearrangement joins TRBV6-2 or TRBV6-3 to TRBJ1-5; TRBD1 agrees at 9 bases. Germline CDR1 reads MNHEY; CDR2 reads SVGEGT. J lost 3 bases, V lost 5 bases, and 5 bases had no gene match. The CDR3 loop spans 15 amino acids. The CDR3 DNA reads as TGTGCCAGCAGTACAGGGGGCGGGCCCAATCAGCCCCAGCATTTT. It translates to CASSTGGGPNQPQHF.